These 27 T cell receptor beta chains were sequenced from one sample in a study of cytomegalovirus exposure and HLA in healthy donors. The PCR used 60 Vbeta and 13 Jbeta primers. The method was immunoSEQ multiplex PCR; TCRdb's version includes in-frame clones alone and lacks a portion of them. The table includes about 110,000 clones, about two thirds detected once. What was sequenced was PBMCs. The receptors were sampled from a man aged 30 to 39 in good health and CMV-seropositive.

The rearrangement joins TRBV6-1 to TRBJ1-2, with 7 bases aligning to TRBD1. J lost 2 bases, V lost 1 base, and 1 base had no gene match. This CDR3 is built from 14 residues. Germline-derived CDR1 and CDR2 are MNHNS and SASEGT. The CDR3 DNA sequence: TGTGCCAGCAGTGAAGTGACAGGGAACTATGGCTACACCTTC. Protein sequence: CASSEVTGNYGYTF.

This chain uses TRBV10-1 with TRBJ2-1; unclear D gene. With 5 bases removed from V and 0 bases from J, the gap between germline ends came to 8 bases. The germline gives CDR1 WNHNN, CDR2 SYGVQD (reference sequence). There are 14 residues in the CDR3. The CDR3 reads CASSLPGSYNEQFF. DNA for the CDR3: TGCGCCAGCAGTCTCCCGGGCTCCTACAATGAGCAGTTCTTC.

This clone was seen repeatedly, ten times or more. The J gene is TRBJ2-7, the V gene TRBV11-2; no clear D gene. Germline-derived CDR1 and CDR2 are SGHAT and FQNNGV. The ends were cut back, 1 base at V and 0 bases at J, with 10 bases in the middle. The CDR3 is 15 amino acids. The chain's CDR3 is CASSLGVSSSYEQYF. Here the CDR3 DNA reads TGTGCCAGCAGCTTAGGAGTGTCATCCTCCTACGAGCAGTACTTC.

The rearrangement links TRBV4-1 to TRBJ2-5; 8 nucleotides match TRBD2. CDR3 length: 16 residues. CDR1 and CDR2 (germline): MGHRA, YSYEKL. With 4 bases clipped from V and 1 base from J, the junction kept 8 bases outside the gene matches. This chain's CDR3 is CASSPGLGISQETQYF. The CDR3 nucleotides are TGCGCCAGCAGCCCGGGACTAGGGATATCCCAAGAGACCCAGTACTTC.

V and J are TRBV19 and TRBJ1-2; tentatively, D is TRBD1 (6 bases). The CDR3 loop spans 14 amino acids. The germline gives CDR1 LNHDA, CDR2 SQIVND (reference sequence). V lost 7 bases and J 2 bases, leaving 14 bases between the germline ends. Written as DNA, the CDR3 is TGTGCCAGTACCGGGGGGGCAGCAAACTATGGCTACACCTTC. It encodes CASTGGAANYGYTF.

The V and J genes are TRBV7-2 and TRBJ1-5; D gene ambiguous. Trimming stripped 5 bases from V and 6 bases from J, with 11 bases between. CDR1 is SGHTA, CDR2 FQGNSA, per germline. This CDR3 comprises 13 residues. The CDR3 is CASSTGLFQPQHF. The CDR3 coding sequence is TGTGCCAGCAGCACGGGTCTTTTTCAGCCCCAGCATTTT.

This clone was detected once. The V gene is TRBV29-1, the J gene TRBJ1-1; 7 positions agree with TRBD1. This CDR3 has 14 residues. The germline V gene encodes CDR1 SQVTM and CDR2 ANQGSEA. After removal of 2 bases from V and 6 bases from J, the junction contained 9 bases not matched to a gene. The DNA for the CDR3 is TGCAGCGTTGAAAATGTTGACAGGGAAGCTGAAGCTTTCTTT. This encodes CSVENVDREAEAFF.

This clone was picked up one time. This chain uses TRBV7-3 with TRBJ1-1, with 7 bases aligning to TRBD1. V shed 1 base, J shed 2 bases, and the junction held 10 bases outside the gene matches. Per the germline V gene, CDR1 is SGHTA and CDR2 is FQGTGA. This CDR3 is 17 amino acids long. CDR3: CASSLSYGTDGNTEAFF. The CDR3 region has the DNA TGTGCCAGCAGCTTAAGTTACGGGACAGACGGAAACACTGAAGCTTTCTTT.

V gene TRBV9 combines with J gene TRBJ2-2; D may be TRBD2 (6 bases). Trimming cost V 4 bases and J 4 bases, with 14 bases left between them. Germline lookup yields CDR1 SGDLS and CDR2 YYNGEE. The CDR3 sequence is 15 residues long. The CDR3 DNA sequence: TGTGCCAGCAGCCCTACCGGGGGAGTCACCGGGGAGCTGTTTTTT. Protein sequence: CASSPTGGVTGELFF.

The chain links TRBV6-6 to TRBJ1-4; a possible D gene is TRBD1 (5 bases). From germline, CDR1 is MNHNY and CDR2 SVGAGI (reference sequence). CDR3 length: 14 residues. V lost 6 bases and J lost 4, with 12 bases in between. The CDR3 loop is CASSRRQINEKLFF. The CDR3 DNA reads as TGTGCCAGCAGCCGCCGACAGATTAATGAAAAACTGTTTTTT.

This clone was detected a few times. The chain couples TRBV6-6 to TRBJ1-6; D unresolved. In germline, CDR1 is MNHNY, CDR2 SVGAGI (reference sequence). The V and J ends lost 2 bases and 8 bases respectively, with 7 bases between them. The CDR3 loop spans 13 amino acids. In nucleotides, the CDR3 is TGTGCCAGCAGTTACGACACCGATTCACCCCTCCACTTT. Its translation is CASSYDTDSPLHF.

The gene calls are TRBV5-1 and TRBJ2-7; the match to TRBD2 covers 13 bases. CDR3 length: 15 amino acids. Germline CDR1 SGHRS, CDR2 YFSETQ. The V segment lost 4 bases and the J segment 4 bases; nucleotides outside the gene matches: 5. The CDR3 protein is CASSPGLAGSYEQYF. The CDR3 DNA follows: TGCGCCAGCAGCCCGGGACTAGCGGGGTCTTACGAGCAGTACTTC.

CDR3 sequence (DNA): TGTGCCAGCAGGGTGGCAGTGCAAGAGACCCAGTACTTC. Protein sequence: CASRVAVQETQYF. This chain links TRBV27 with TRBJ2-5; D not certain. The germline V gene encodes CDR1 MNHEY and CDR2 SMNVEV (reference sequence). CDR3 size: 13 residues. Trimming stripped 6 bases from V and 2 bases from J, with 10 bases between.

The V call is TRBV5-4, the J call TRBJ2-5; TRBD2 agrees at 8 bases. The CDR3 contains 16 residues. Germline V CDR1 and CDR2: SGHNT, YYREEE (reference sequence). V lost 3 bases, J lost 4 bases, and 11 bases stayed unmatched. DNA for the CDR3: TGTGCCAGCAGCTCCCGCCGGGAGGGTAACGGAGAGACCCAGTACTTC. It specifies CASSSRREGNGETQYF.

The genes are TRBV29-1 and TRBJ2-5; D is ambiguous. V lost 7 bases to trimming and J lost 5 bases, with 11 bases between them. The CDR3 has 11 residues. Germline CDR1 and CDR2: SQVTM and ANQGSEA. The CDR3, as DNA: TGCAGCGCCAAGAGGTCCGAGACCCAGTACTTC. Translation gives CSAKRSETQYF.

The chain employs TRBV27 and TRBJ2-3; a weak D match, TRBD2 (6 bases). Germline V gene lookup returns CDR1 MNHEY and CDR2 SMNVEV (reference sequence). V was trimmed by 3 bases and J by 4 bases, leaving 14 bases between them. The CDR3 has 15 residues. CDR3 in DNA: TGTGCCAGCAGTTTCAGGAGGGGCGGCGCAGATACGCAGTATTTT. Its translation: CASSFRRGGADTQYF.

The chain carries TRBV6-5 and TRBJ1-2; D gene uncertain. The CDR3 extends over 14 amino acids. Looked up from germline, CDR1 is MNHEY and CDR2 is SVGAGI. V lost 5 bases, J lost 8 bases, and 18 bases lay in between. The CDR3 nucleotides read TGTGCCAGCAGTCGACTCCTCCCCGAGCGGGGCTACACCTTC. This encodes CASSRLLPERGYTF.

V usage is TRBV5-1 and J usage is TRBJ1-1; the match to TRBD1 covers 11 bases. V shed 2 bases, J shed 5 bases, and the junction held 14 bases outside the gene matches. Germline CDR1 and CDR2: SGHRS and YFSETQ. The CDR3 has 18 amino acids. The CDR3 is CASSLAPGQGGLETEAFF. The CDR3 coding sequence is TGCGCCAGCAGCTTAGCTCCGGGACAGGGGGGATTAGAAACTGAAGCTTTCTTT.

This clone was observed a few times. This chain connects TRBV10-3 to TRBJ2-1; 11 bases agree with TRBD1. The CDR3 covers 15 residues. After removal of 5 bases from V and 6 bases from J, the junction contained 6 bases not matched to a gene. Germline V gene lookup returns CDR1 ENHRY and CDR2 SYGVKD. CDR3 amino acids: CAISYTGTGGNEQFF. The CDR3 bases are TGTGCCATCAGTTACACCGGGACAGGGGGCAATGAGCAGTTCTTC.

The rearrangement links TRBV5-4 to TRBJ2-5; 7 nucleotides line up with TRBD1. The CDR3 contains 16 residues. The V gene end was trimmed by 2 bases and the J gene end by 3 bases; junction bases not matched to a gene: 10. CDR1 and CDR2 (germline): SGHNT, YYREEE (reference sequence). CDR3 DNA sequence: TGTGCCAGCAGCTTTTTCCGGGACAGAGAGAAAGAGACCCAGTACTTC. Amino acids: CASSFFRDREKETQYF.

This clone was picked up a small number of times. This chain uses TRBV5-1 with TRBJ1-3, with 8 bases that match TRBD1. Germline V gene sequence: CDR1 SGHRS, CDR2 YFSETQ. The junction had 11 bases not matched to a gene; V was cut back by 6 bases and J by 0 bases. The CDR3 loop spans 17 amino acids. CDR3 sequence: CASTPHGGQVSGNTIYF. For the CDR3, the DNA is TGCGCCAGCACTCCCCACGGGGGACAGGTCTCTGGAAACACCATATATTTT.

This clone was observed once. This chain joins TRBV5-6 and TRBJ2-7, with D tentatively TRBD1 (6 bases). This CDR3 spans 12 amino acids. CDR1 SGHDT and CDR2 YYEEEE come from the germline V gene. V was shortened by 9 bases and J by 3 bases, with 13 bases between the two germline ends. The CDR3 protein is CATSVGGYEQYV. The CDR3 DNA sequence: TGTGCCACCAGTGTAGGGGGCTACGAGCAGTACGTC.

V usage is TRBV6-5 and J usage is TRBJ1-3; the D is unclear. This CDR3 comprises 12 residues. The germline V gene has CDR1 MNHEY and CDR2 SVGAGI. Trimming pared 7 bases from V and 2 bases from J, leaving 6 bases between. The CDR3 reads CASTGAGNTIYF. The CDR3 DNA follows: TGTGCCAGCACTGGAGCTGGAAACACCATATATTTT.

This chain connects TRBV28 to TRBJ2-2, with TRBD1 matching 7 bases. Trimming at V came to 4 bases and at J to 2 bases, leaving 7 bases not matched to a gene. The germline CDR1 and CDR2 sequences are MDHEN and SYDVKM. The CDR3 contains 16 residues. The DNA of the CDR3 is TGTGCCAGCAGTTGGACAGGTTCGTCTAACACCGGGGAGCTGTTTTTT. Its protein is CASSWTGSSNTGELFF.

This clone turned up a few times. For the CDR3, the DNA is TGTGCCAGTAACCGGGACAGGGAGGACACTGAAGCTTTCTTT. This codes for CASNRDREDTEAFF. The V and J genes are TRBV7-9 and TRBJ1-1, with 9 positions matching TRBD1. The length of the CDR3 is 14 residues. The junction had 8 bases not matched to a gene; V was cut back by 9 bases and J by 3 bases. Looked up from germline, CDR1 is SEHNR and CDR2 is FQNEAQ (reference sequence).

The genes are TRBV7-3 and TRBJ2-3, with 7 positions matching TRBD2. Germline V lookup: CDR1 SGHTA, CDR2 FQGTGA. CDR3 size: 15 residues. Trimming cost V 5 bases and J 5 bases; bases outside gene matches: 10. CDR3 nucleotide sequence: TGTGCCAGCAGCGCCGGGACTACCCCAAGAGATACGCAGTATTTT. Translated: CASSAGTTPRDTQYF.

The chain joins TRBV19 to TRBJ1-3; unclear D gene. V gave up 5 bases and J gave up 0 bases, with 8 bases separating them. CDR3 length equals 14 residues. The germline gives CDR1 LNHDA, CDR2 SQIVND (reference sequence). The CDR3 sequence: CASSPTRSGNTIYF. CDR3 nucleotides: TGTGCCAGTAGTCCCACTCGCTCTGGAAACACCATATATTTT.